This is a list of T cell receptor beta chains from one sample in a study of OX40 agonist ivuxolimab in advanced cancers. Data came from immunoSEQ multiplex PCR; TCRdb stores just in-frame clones and leaves some out. Found here are 55,000 to 70,000 clones, about 85% of them singletons; the top ten hold roughly 3.5%. The sequencing used CD4+ or CD8+ T cells sorted from blood, collected in a trial of the OX40 agonist ivuxolimab. The receptors were gathered from an adult with an advanced solid tumor such as melanoma, head and neck, liver or kidney cancer. The CDR3 runs from the conserved cysteine through the conserved F or W. D genes are given only for firm matches. Expanded clones are given a class, and other clones once, few, many or no size at all.

j_gene,d_gene,v_gene,abundance,CDR3nt,CDR3aa
TRBJ1-5,.,TRBV15,.,TGTGCCACCAGCAGAGACCGGGGGTCGGATCAGCCCCAGCATTTT,CATSRDRGSDQPQHF
TRBJ1-6,.,TRBV5-1,.,TGCGCCAGCAGCTTGACCCCTCGGGGGGTGAATTCACCCCTCCACTTT,CASSLTPRGVNSPLHF
TRBJ2-7,.,TRBV15,.,TGTGCCACCAGCAGAGGCCCCTCGGCAGGGGCGAACGAGCAGTACTTC,CATSRGPSAGANEQYF
TRBJ2-1,TRBD2,TRBV7-2,.,TGTGCCAGCAGCTTAGTGGCTAGCGGGCGGTACAATGAGCAGTTCTTC,CASSLVASGRYNEQFF
TRBJ1-5,.,TRBV7-9,few,TGTGCCAGCAGCTTAGAGGCCCAGGGAGATCAGCCCCAGCATTTT,CASSLEAQGDQPQHF
TRBJ2-6,.,TRBV15,few,TGTGCCAGCAGGCGCTCTGGGGCCAACGTCCTGACTTTC,CASRRSGANVLTF
TRBJ2-7,.,TRBV5-1,.,TGCGCCAGCAGGAAACTGGGACGGTCGGGCTACGAGCAGTACTTC,CASRKLGRSGYEQYF
TRBJ2-7,TRBD2,TRBV5-8,.,TGTGCCAGCAAACCGACGGGACTACCCCTCTACGAGCAGTACTTC,CASKPTGLPLYEQYF
TRBJ2-7,TRBD1,TRBV10-3,.,TGTGCCATCAGTGAGTCTAGTTTAAGAGACAGGGAAATTAGCGAGCAGTACTTC,CAISESSLRDREISEQYF
TRBJ2-2,.,TRBV5-4,once,TGTGCCAGCAGCACAGGGGACTCGAAAAACACCGGGGAGCTGTTTTTT,CASSTGDSKNTGELFF
TRBJ2-7,.,TRBV19,medium-sized,TGTGCCAGTAGTATTACGGGCTCCCCCTTCTACGAGCAGTACTTC,CASSITGSPFYEQYF
TRBJ2-1,.,TRBV9,.,TGTGCCAGCAGCCCCGGGGGACTCCCTCTCGATGAGCAGTTCTTC,CASSPGGLPLDEQFF
TRBJ2-3,TRBD2,TRBV16,.,TGTGCCAGCAGCCAATCGTATTGGGCCTTGGCTAGCGGGAGGGAAGATGGAGATACGCAGTATTTT,CASSQSYWALASGREDGDTQYF
TRBJ2-5,TRBD1,TRBV5-4,.,TGTGCCAGCAGTTACGGACAGGCGTACCAAGAGACCCAGTACTTC,CASSYGQAYQETQYF
TRBJ2-1,.,TRBV7-9,.,TGTGCCAGCAGCTCCTGGTCTTCCAGCCAGCAGTTCTTC,CASSSWSSSQQFF
TRBJ2-7,.,TRBV27,.,TGTGCCAGTGCGGGACGGACGACCTACGAGCAGTACTTC,CASAGRTTYEQYF
TRBJ2-2,.,TRBV5-6,.,TGTGCCAGCAGCATAACAGAGGTCGGGGAGCTGTTTTTT,CASSITEVGELFF
TRBJ2-7,TRBD2,TRBV27,.,TGTGCCAGCAGTTCACGACGGGGGGGCTCCTACGAGCAGTACTTC,CASSSRRGGSYEQYF